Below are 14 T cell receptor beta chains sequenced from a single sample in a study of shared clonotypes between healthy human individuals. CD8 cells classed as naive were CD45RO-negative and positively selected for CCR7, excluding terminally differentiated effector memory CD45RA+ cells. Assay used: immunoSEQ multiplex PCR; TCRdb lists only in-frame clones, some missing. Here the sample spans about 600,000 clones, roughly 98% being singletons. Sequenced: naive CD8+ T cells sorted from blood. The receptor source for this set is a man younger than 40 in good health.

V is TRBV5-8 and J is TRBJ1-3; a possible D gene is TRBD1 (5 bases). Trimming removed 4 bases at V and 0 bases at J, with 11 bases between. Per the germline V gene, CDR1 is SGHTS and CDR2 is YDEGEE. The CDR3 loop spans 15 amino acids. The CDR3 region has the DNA TGTGCCAGCAGCAAGCGACAGATCTCTGGAAACACCATATATTTT. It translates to CASSKRQISGNTIYF.

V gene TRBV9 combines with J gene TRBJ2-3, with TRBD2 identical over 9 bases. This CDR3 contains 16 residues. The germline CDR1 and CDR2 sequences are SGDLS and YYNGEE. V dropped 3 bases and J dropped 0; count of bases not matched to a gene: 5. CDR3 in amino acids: CASSATGTSSTDTQYF. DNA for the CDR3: TGTGCCAGCAGCGCAACCGGGACTAGCAGCACAGATACGCAGTATTTT.

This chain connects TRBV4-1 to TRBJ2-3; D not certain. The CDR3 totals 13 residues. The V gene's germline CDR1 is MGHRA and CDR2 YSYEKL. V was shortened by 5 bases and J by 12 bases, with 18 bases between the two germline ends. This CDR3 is CASSSSTPYPQYF. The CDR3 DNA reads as TGCGCCAGCAGCTCCTCAACTCCCTACCCCCAGTATTTT.

CDR3 bases: TGTGCCAGCACCATCGCCTACGAGCAGTACTTC. The encoded protein is CASTIAYEQYF. V gene TRBV11-2 combines with J gene TRBJ2-7; D unclear. Per the germline V gene, CDR1 is SGHAT and CDR2 is FQNNGV. Trimming removed 7 bases from V and 2 bases from J, with 6 bases in between. This CDR3 region has 11 residues.

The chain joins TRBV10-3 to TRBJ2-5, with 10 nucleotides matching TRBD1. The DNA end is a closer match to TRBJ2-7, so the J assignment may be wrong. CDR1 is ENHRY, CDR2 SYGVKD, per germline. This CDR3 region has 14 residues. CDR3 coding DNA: TGTGCCATCAGGACCGGGACAGGGGTGTACGAGCAGTACTTC. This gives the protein CAIRTGTGVYEQYF.

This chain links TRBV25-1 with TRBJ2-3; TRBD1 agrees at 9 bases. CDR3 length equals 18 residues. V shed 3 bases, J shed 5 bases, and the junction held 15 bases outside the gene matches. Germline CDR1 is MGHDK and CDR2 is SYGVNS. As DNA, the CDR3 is TGTGCCAGCAGTGACTCTCCAGGACAGGGGTTGTTTGGAGATACGCAGTATTTT. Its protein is CASSDSPGQGLFGDTQYF. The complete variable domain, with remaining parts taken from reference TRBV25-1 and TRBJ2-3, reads EADIYQTPRYLVIGTGKKITLECSQTMGHDKMYWYQQDPGMELHLIHYSYGVNSTEKGDLSSESTVSRIRTEHFPLTLESARPSHTSQYLCASSDSPGQGLFGDTQYFGPGTRLTVL.

In DNA form, the CDR3 reads TGTGCCAGCAGTGACCTCACCACAGGGGTCGAGCAGTACTTC. It encodes CASSDLTTGVEQYF. V and J are TRBV25-1 and TRBJ2-7, with TRBD1 matching over 7 bases. The CDR3 loop spans 14 amino acids. Germline V CDR1 and CDR2: MGHDK, SYGVNS. V dropped 3 bases and J dropped 6; count of bases not matched to a gene: 8.

The CDR3 bases are TGTGCCAGCAGCTGGGGTCCGGGACAGGGGACCCACGAGCAGTACTTC. Its protein product is CASSWGPGQGTHEQYF. This rearrangement joins TRBV13 to TRBJ2-7; 10 bases fit TRBD1. Germline trimming cut 4 bases from V and 5 bases from J; bases unmatched to any gene: 11. CDR1 is PRHDT and CDR2 is FYEKMQ in the germline V gene (reference sequence). The CDR3 runs to 16 residues.

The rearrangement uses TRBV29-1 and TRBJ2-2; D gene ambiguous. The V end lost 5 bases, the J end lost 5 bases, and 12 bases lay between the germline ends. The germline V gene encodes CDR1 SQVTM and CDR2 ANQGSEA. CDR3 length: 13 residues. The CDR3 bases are TGCAGCGTTCAAAACCTAGAAACCGGGGAGCTGTTTTTT. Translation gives CSVQNLETGELFF.

The CDR3 DNA reads TGCGCCAGCAGCGACGTCTCCTACGAGCAGTACTTC. As protein: CASSDVSYEQYF. This rearrangement joins TRBV5-1 to TRBJ2-7, with no clear D. The V gene's germline CDR1 is SGHRS and CDR2 YFSETQ. This CDR3 is 12 amino acids long. V was pared by 4 bases and J by 0 bases, with 5 bases between.

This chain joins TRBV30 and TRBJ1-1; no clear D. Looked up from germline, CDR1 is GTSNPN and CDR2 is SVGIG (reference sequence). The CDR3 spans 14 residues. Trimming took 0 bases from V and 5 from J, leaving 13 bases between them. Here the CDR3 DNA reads TGTGCCTGGAGTGTCGGGATGGGTCGGACTGAAGCTTTCTTT. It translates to CAWSVGMGRTEAFF. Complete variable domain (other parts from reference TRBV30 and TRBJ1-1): SQTIHQWPATLVQPVGSPLSLECTVEGTSNPNLYWYRQAAGRGLQLLFYSVGIGQISSEVPQNLSASRPQDRQFILSSKKLLLSDSGFYLCAWSVGMGRTEAFFGQGTRLTVV.

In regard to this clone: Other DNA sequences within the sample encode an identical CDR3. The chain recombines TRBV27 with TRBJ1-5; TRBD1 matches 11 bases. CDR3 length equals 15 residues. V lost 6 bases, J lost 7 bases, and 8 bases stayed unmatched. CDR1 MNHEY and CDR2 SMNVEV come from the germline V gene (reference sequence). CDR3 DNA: TGTGCCAGCAGCCCCGGGACAGGGGGGCGGCAGCCCCAGCATTTT. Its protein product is CASSPGTGGRQPQHF.

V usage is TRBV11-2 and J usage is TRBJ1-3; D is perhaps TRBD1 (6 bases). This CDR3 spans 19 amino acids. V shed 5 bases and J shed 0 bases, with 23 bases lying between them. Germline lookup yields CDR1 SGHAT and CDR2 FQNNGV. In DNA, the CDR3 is TGTGCCAGCAGCCCTTTAGGGGGGGAGGGAGAGAGCTCTGGAAACACCATATATTTT. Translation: CASSPLGGEGESSGNTIYF.

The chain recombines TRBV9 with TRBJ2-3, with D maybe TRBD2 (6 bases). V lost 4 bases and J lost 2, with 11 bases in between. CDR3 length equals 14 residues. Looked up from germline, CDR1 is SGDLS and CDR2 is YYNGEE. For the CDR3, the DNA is TGTGCCAGCAGCACATGGGACTCCACAGATACGCAGTATTTT. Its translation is CASSTWDSTDTQYF. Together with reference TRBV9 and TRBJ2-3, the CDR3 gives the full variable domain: DSGVTQTPKHLITATGQRVTLRCSPRSGDLSVYWYQQSLDQGLQFLIQYYNGEERAKGNILERFSAQQFPDLHSELNLSSLELGDSALYFCASSTWDSTDTQYFGPGTRLTVL.